Following are 23 T cell receptor beta chains from one sample sequenced in a study of blood T cells in healthy people across ages. Alongside a J-beta primer mix, a sample-barcoded 5' primer served in a second PCR lasting roughly 7 to 11 cycles. In TCRdb, the 5' RACE reads were re-called with MiXCR into one record per CDR3 protein. The sample includes 380,000 or so distinct CDR3 sequences, roughly half of them seen just once. The material sequenced was blood. Source of these receptors: a man in his fifties or sixties in good health.

This sequence joins TRBV24-1 and TRBJ2-4; 9 bases are a match to TRBD1. This CDR3 has 17 residues. J lost 0 bases, V lost 7 bases, and 9 bases had no gene match. The germline V gene has CDR1 KGHDR and CDR2 SFDVKD. The CDR3 protein is CATSDRGTRGAKNIQYF. CDR3 in DNA: TGTGCCACCAGCGACAGGGGGACCCGAGGAGCCAAAAACATTCAGTACTTC.

This clonotype appeared a few times. The rearrangement joins TRBV28 to TRBJ2-7; D is undetermined. The CDR3 spans 15 residues. With 8 bases removed from V and 0 bases from J, the gap between germline ends came to 17 bases. CDR1 is MDHEN, CDR2 SYDVKM, per germline. The DNA for the CDR3 is TGTGCCAGCTCCTCCTTACTGCTACTCTCCTACGAGCAGTACTTC. Translation: CASSSLLLLSYEQYF.

The chain links TRBV10-3 to TRBJ2-1, with 8 bases fitting TRBD1. The CDR3 loop spans 14 amino acids. The V segment lost 10 bases and the J segment 6 bases; nucleotides outside the gene matches: 11. The germline V gene has CDR1 ENHRY and CDR2 SYGVKD. CDR3 amino acids: CATGQGGDGNEQFF. CDR3 nucleotides: TGTGCCACCGGACAGGGCGGAGATGGCAATGAGCAGTTCTTC.

This clonotype was counted a few times. The V call is TRBV28, the J call TRBJ2-4; D is perhaps TRBD2 (7 bases). The tail of the sequence fits TRBJ2-7 better, so the J call may be wrong. Germline V gene data show CDR1 as MDHEN and CDR2 as SYDVKM. The CDR3 runs to 15 residues. The CDR3 coding sequence is TGTGCCAGCAGTTACCAGGGGTTCGGGGGGAGCGAGCAGTACTTC. This translates into CASSYQGFGGSEQYF.

This chain joins TRBV5-1 and TRBJ2-5; no reliable D call. The CDR3 sequence is 14 residues long. V lost 0 bases and J lost 11, with 17 bases in between. Germline assignment: CDR1 SGHRS and CDR2 YFSETQ. This CDR3 reads CASSLVGQNNEQYF. Written as DNA, the CDR3 is TGCGCCAGCAGCTTGGTGGGTCAGAACAATGAGCAGTACTTC.

V and J are TRBV12-5 and TRBJ2-5, with D possibly TRBD1 on 5 matching bases. With 7 bases removed from V and 2 bases from J, the gap between germline ends came to 14 bases. From germline, CDR1 is LGHNT and CDR2 FRNRAP. The CDR3 runs to 14 residues. For the CDR3, the DNA is TGTGCTAGTGCCCGCGGCAGGGCACAAGAGACCCAGTACTTC. Translation: CASARGRAQETQYF.

This chain uses TRBV7-9 with TRBJ2-1, with D unclear. This CDR3 is built from 11 residues. Germline values: CDR1 SEHNR, CDR2 FQNEAQ (reference sequence). Trimming cost V 5 bases and J 7 bases, with 6 bases left between them. In DNA form, the CDR3 reads TGTGCCAGCAGCGATAAAAATGAGCAGTTCTTC. Translation gives CASSDKNEQFF.

This rearrangement joins TRBV11-3 to TRBJ2-3; D unclear. Trimming removed 1 base from V and 6 bases from J, with 11 bases in between. Germline V CDR1 and CDR2: SGHNT, YENEEA. The CDR3 length is 14 residues. CDR3 loop: CASSLGPQQDTQYF. As DNA, the CDR3 is TGTGCCAGCAGCTTAGGTCCCCAACAGGATACGCAGTATTTT.

This chain joins TRBV20-1 and TRBJ2-3; D gene uncertain. The CDR3 is made up of 11 amino acids. CDR1 DFQATT and CDR2 SNEGSKA come from the germline V gene (reference sequence). Trimming took off 4 bases at V and 2 bases at J, with 4 bases between the two ends. CDR3 sequence: CSAIITDTQYF. The CDR3 nucleotides read TGCAGTGCTATAATCACAGATACGCAGTATTTT.

The V gene is TRBV5-1, the J gene TRBJ2-5; 9 bases map to TRBD2. This CDR3 is 16 amino acids long. Trimming removed 4 bases from V and 3 bases from J; junction bases left unmatched: 10. Germline-derived CDR1 and CDR2 are SGHRS and YFSETQ. The CDR3 loop is CASSAARLAGKETQYF. DNA of the CDR3: TGCGCCAGCAGCGCGGCTCGGCTAGCGGGGAAAGAGACCCAGTACTTC.

This clonotype was seen repeatedly, ten times or more. The rearrangement uses TRBV25-1 and TRBJ2-1; a weak D match, TRBD2 (7 bases). Germline values: CDR1 MGHDK, CDR2 SYGVNS. V was shortened by 7 bases and J by 8 bases, with 18 bases between the two germline ends. This CDR3 is built from 14 residues. CDR3 loop: CASTPRGGSDEQFF. The CDR3 nucleotides read TGTGCCAGCACCCCAAGGGGGGGGTCGGATGAGCAGTTCTTC.

Concerning this clonotype: A junction end diverges from the germline sequence, so it may reflect a read error. The chain links TRBV4-2 to TRBJ2-3; TRBD1 is a possible D gene (5 bases). The CDR3 extends over 13 amino acids. The germline gives CDR1 LGHNA, CDR2 YNFKEQ. CDR3 in DNA: TGTGCCAGCAGTCAAGGACATTCAGATACGCCGTATTTT. Translating it yields CASSQGHSDTPYF.

This chain links TRBV11-2 with TRBJ2-3; a weak D match, TRBD2 (5 bases). Germline loops: CDR1 SGHAT, CDR2 FQNNGV. Trimming shortened V by 1 base and J by 1 base, and 15 bases separated the two germline ends. The CDR3 is 17 amino acids. The CDR3 region is CASSLVGGSVGTDTQYF. The CDR3 DNA reads TGTGCCAGCAGCTTAGTAGGTGGTAGCGTGGGCACAGATACGCAGTATTTT.

This clonotype was seen a few times. The genes are TRBV6-5 and TRBJ2-3, with TRBD1 as a possible D gene (6 bases). V lost 4 bases and J 12 bases, leaving 11 bases between the germline ends. CDR1 and CDR2 from the germline V gene are MNHEY and SVGAGI. The CDR3 totals 11 residues. Here the CDR3 reads CASSSGTPQYF. In DNA, the CDR3 is TGTGCCAGCAGTTCCGGGACACCCCAGTATTTT.

This chain joins TRBV20-1 and TRBJ2-1; D is possibly TRBD2 (5 bases). Near its end, the DNA agrees better with TRBJ2-7, so the J call may be wrong. The V gene's germline CDR1 is DFQATT and CDR2 SNEGSKA (reference sequence). The length of the CDR3 is 14 residues. The CDR3 DNA reads as TGCAGTGCTAGAGGGGAGAGCTCCTACAATGAGCAGTACTTC. This sequence encodes CSARGESSYNEQYF.

The chain uses TRBV7-9 and TRBJ2-7; no reliable D call. The CDR3 length is 16 residues. Trimming stripped 4 bases from V and 3 bases from J, with 19 bases between. The germline V gene encodes CDR1 SEHNR and CDR2 FQNEAQ (reference sequence). CDR3 DNA sequence: TGTGCCAGCAGCTCCGCTGAGAAGGGAATGAACTACGAGCAGTACTTC. Its translation is CASSSAEKGMNYEQYF. The variable domain in full, with the rest retrieved from reference TRBV7-9 and TRBJ2-7, is DTGVSQNPRHKITKRGQNVTFRCDPISEHNRLYWYRQTLGQGPEFLTYFQNEAQLEKSRLLSDRFSAERPKGSFSTLEIQRTEQGDSAMYLCASSSAEKGMNYEQYFGPGTRLTVT.

This clonotype has a single count. The chain couples TRBV3-1 to TRBJ2-3, with 12 bases aligning to TRBD2. The germline V gene encodes CDR1 LGHDT and CDR2 YNNKEL (reference sequence). With 5 bases clipped from V and 0 bases from J, the junction kept 9 bases outside the gene matches. The CDR3 is made up of 18 amino acids. In DNA, the CDR3 is TGTGCCAGCAGCTCGCTAGCGGGGGGGCTAGTGAGCACAGATACGCAGTATTTT. Its translation is CASSSLAGGLVSTDTQYF.

The chain is built from TRBV9 and TRBJ2-5; 9 nucleotides line up with TRBD2. CDR1 and CDR2 from the germline V gene are SGDLS and YYNGEE. The V gene end was trimmed by 0 bases and the J gene end by 11 bases; junction bases not matched to a gene: 11. The CDR3 loop spans 15 amino acids. DNA of the CDR3: TGTGCCAGCAGCGTAGAAGCGGGAGGCTACAATGAGCAGTACTTC. It specifies CASSVEAGGYNEQYF.

This clonotype was seen only a few times. This chain uses TRBV29-1 with TRBJ2-5, with D perhaps being TRBD1 or TRBD2 (5 bases each). CDR3 length equals 14 residues. Germline assignment: CDR1 SQVTM and CDR2 ANQGSEA. V lost 6 bases and J 2 bases, leaving 16 bases between the germline ends. The CDR3 loop is CSVRGTSSQETQYF. The CDR3 region has the DNA TGCAGCGTCCGTGGGACGTCAAGTCAAGAGACCCAGTACTTC.

The chain joins TRBV28 to TRBJ2-7; D may be TRBD1 (6 bases). The CDR3 contains 12 residues. Germline-derived CDR1 and CDR2 are MDHEN and SYDVKM. V was clipped by 4 bases and J by 10 bases, with 14 bases between them. The CDR3 here is CASSSAGAFQYF. The CDR3 nucleotides are TGTGCCAGCAGTTCGGCAGGGGCGTTTCAGTACTTC.

The V and J genes are TRBV20-1 and TRBJ1-2; TRBD1 matches at 10 bases. J was trimmed by 2 bases and V by 5 bases; bases with no gene match: 5. There are 14 residues in the CDR3. CDR1 and CDR2 from the germline V gene are DFQATT and SNEGSKA (reference sequence). The CDR3, as DNA: TGCAGTGCTCGGACGGACAGGGGGAACTATGGCTACACCTTC. Amino acids: CSARTDRGNYGYTF.

The rearrangement uses TRBV11-3 and TRBJ2-1, with D possibly matching TRBD2 (6 bases). CDR3 length equals 16 residues. The V end lost 5 bases, the J end lost 4 bases, and 18 bases lay between the germline ends. The germline gives CDR1 SGHNT, CDR2 YENEEA. This CDR3 reads CASSARTTDEYNEQFF. CDR3 coding DNA: TGTGCCAGCAGCGCCCGGACTACCGACGAATACAATGAGCAGTTCTTC.

The chain carries TRBV27 and TRBJ2-5; D may be TRBD1 or TRBD2 (5 bases each). CDR1 and CDR2 from the germline V gene are MNHEY and SMNVEV (reference sequence). CDR3 size: 12 residues. The V gene lost 6 bases and the J gene lost 5 bases, with 10 bases spanning the gap. The CDR3 nucleotides are TGTGCCAGCAGCCATGAGGGGGAGACCCAGTACTTC. This codes for CASSHEGETQYF.